The entry below gives a single T cell receptor (beta chain) sequence along with its context. Its antigen remains unknown. The data originate from a study of cytomegalovirus exposure and HLA in healthy donors. Whole-study results and caveats: The HLA-A and HLA-B alleles of most subjects were reportedly predicted accurately from TCR beta sequences. Trimming of TCR beta V- and J-genes showed a link, identified in a later analysis, to a missense DCLRE1C variant.

The PCR ran on 60 Vbeta and 13 Jbeta primers. Generated by immunoSEQ multiplex PCR, the TCRdb table keeps only in-frame clones and is missing some. The profile shows 130,000 or so clones, 82% of them singletons. The sequencing sample was made of PBMCs. This clonotype was sampled from a woman aged 50 to 60 in good health and CMV-seropositive.

The CDR3 here is CASSFVGGAETQYF. CDR3 bases: TGTGCCAGCAGCTTTGTAGGGGGCGCGGAGACCCAGTACTTC. The chain is built from TRBV7-9 and TRBJ2-5; TRBD1 agrees at 7 bases. Per germline, CDR1 SEHNR and CDR2 FQNEAQ (reference sequence). The J segment lost 5 bases and the V segment lost 3 bases, leaving 6 bases of the junction unmatched. CDR3 length: 14 residues.